This T cell receptor beta chain was found in a study of CD8+ T cells in alopecia areata. Overall study: Each day, treated patients took oral tofacitinib twice, at 5 to 10 mg per dose. General observations from the study: Compared with mice, patients displayed less clear TCR sharing, possibly for HLA-related reasons. Scalp sequencing also captures normal skin's resident alphabeta T cells.

Cell sorting was applied to PBMCs, and CD4+ and CD8+ T cells were collected. Germline V gene lookup returns CDR1 KGHSH and CDR2 LQKENI. The V end was cut by 3 bases, the J end by 2 bases, with 7 bases between. This CDR3 is built from 14 residues. On this clone: Its antigen is undetermined.

Following extraction, RNA underwent reverse transcription to cDNA, which served as the sequencing template. Here immunoSEQ multiplex PCR was the method, and the copy in TCRdb shows in-frame clones only, minus some. Among roughly 250,000 clones listed, roughly two thirds were seen once. Sequencing was performed on CD4+ T cells sorted from blood, taken at week 0. This chain joins TRBV18 and TRBJ2-2; D remains unclear. The clonotype was recovered from a human donor with alopecia areata. The DNA of the CDR3 is TGTGCCAGCTCACCGTCTAGAAACACCGGGGAGCTGTTTTTT. It encodes CASSPSRNTGELFF.